This T cell receptor (beta chain) was obtained from a study of blood T cell repertoires in COVID-19. As for the study in general: Samples came from the United States, Italy and Spain, spanning acute and convalescent COVID-19. T cells, B-cell-depleted T cells, or PBMCs provided the cDNA or gDNA that served as material.

The CDR3 runs to 15 residues. Per the germline V gene, CDR1 is SGHRS and CDR2 is YFSETQ. V was pared by 3 bases and J by 2 bases, with 6 bases of the junction left unmatched. Original methodology: Amplification of reference gene primers provided the estimated nucleated cell counts. Only in-frame clones appear in the TCRdb table, and some are missing; sequencing was by immunoSEQ multiplex PCR. V, J and clone size derive from that table, while D and trimming were established from the DNA sequence. The sample shows 260,000 or so clones, roughly 79% of them seen only once. The chain joins TRBV5-1 to TRBJ2-3; TRBD1 agrees at 7 bases. The sequence was obtained from a woman at least 80 years old with COVID-19, enrolled during active disease. Sequencing input: peripheral blood. The CDR3 sequence is CASSSQGFPTDTQYF. DNA of the CDR3: TGCGCCAGCAGCTCACAGGGGTTCCCCACAGATACGCAGTATTTT. The complete variable domain, with remaining parts taken from reference TRBV5-1 and TRBJ2-3, reads KAGVTQTPRYLIKTRGQQVTLSCSPISGHRSVSWYQQTPGQGLQFLFEYFSETQRNKGNFPGRFSGRQFSNSRSEMNVSTLELGDSALYLCASSSQGFPTDTQYFGPGTRLTVL.